A single sample is the source of the 24 T cell receptor beta chains below, sequenced in a study of shared clonotypes between healthy human individuals. CD45RO-negative cells were positively selected for CCR7, leaving out terminally differentiated effector memory CD45RA+ cells. The assay was immunoSEQ multiplex PCR, and TCRdb's table has in-frame clones only and misses some. The repertoire holds about 2.2 million clones, with 85% to 95% as singletons. The sample was naive CD8+ T cells from PBMCs. Receptors originate from a man aged 18 to 29 in good health. Some clones in this sample may be carry-over from other donors' samples.

The genes are TRBV19 and TRBJ2-7; D possibly uses TRBD1 or TRBD2 (6 bases each). This CDR3 contains 12 residues. V lost 5 bases and J 6 bases, leaving 11 bases between the germline ends. The germline V gene encodes CDR1 LNHDA and CDR2 SQIVND (reference sequence). CDR3 DNA: TGTGCCAGTAGTCCGGGGGCTCGCGAGCAGTACTTC. This sequence encodes CASSPGAREQYF.

A remark on this clone: In the same sample, other DNA sequences code for this CDR3. The chain joins TRBV28 to TRBJ1-2, with TRBD1 matching over 10 bases. V was clipped by 5 bases and J by 6 bases; unmatched bases: 6. CDR1 MDHEN and CDR2 SYDVKM come from the germline V gene. This CDR3 comprises 14 residues. CDR3 protein: CASSDPGTGDGYTF. The CDR3 DNA reads TGTGCCAGCAGTGATCCCGGGACAGGGGATGGCTACACCTTC.

The V and J genes are TRBV19 and TRBJ2-1; 15 bases are shared with TRBD2. The trim removed 7 bases at V and 8 bases at J, leaving 15 bases unmatched. Germline-derived CDR1 and CDR2 are LNHDA and SQIVND (reference sequence). This CDR3 is 18 amino acids long. The CDR3 region has the DNA TGTGCCAGTAAAATGGGGACTAGCGGGAGGTACTTCGGCTATGAGCAGTTCTTC. Its translation: CASKMGTSGRYFGYEQFF. The complete variable domain, with remaining parts taken from reference TRBV19 and TRBJ2-1, reads DGGITQSPKYLFRKEGQNVTLSCEQNLNHDAMYWYRQDPGQGLRLIYYSQIVNDFQKGDIAEGYSVSREKKESFPLTVTSAQKNPTAFYLCASKMGTSGRYFGYEQFFGPGTRLTVL.

This clone was picked up one time. The identical CDR3 is also encoded by other nucleotide sequences in the sample. The chain joins TRBV7-9 to TRBJ1-1; 9 bases match TRBD1. This CDR3 has 15 residues. CDR1 and CDR2 from the germline V gene are SEHNR and FQNEAQ (reference sequence). V dropped 1 base and J dropped 1; count of bases not matched to a gene: 1. Written as DNA, the CDR3 is TGTGCCAGCAGCTTAGGGGACAGGGCGAACACTGAAGCTTTCTTT. Translated, it gives CASSLGDRANTEAFF. The full variable domain, in which reference TRBV7-9 and TRBJ1-1 provide the parts outside the CDR3, is DTGVSQNPRHKITKRGQNVTFRCDPISEHNRLYWYRQTLGQGPEFLTYFQNEAQLEKSRLLSDRFSAERPKGSFSTLEIQRTEQGDSAMYLCASSLGDRANTEAFFGQGTRLTVV.

The rearrangement links TRBV9 to TRBJ2-7; D possibly uses TRBD1 or TRBD2 (7 bases each). The CDR3 is 15 amino acids. Germline CDR1 is SGDLS and CDR2 is YYNGEE. The germline V and J ends were trimmed by 3 bases and 2 bases, with 15 bases remaining between them. The CDR3 loop reads CASSEGASGPYEQYF. CDR3 nucleotide sequence: TGTGCCAGCAGCGAGGGGGCTAGCGGTCCCTACGAGCAGTACTTC.

This sequence joins TRBV4-1 and TRBJ1-5; D remains unclear. Germline V gene lookup returns CDR1 MGHRA and CDR2 YSYEKL. The CDR3 totals 16 residues. Trimming took 0 bases from V and 0 from J, leaving 9 bases between them. The CDR3: CASSQEAEYSNQPQHF. In nucleotides, the CDR3 is TGCGCCAGCAGCCAAGAGGCCGAGTATAGCAATCAGCCCCAGCATTTT.

The rearrangement links TRBV9 to TRBJ2-2; D remains unclear. The V and J ends lost 3 bases and 4 bases respectively, with 4 bases between them. The CDR3 spans 12 residues. Per germline, CDR1 SGDLS and CDR2 YYNGEE. The CDR3 is CASSAITGELFF. The CDR3 DNA is TGTGCCAGCAGCGCGATCACCGGGGAGCTGTTTTTT. The whole variable domain, remainder taken from reference TRBV9 and TRBJ2-2, is DSGVTQTPKHLITATGQRVTLRCSPRSGDLSVYWYQQSLDQGLQFLIQYYNGEERAKGNILERFSAQQFPDLHSELNLSSLELGDSALYFCASSAITGELFFGEGSRLTVL.

The chain combines TRBV4-1 with TRBJ2-1, with a weak D call TRBD1 (6 bases). Germline CDR1 MGHRA, CDR2 YSYEKL. Trimming took off 6 bases at V and 0 bases at J, with 15 bases between the two ends. This CDR3 comprises 16 residues. The CDR3 DNA follows: TGCGCCAGCAGGGGCTGGGGGACATACTCCTACAATGAGCAGTTCTTC. It translates to CASRGWGTYSYNEQFF.

This chain connects TRBV5-4 to TRBJ2-7; possibly TRBD1 or TRBD2 for D (5 bases each). V was shortened by 4 bases and J by 3 bases, with 8 bases between the two germline ends. Germline assignment: CDR1 SGHNT and CDR2 YYREEE (reference sequence). The CDR3 runs to 12 residues. The CDR3: CASSRGDYEQYF. DNA of the CDR3: TGTGCCAGCAGCAGAGGGGACTACGAGCAGTACTTC.

V usage is TRBV11-1 and J usage is TRBJ2-7; D possibly uses TRBD1 or TRBD2 (5 bases each). Germline V CDR1 and CDR2: SGHAT, FQDESV (reference sequence). V dropped 2 bases and J dropped 6 bases, with 20 bases sitting between them. This CDR3 contains 16 residues. This chain's CDR3 is CASSLSYNLGDPEQYF. The CDR3 DNA follows: TGTGCCAGCAGCTTATCGTATAATTTGGGGGATCCCGAGCAGTACTTC.

This clone was seen more than once but under ten times. The rearrangement links TRBV27 to TRBJ1-2; D gene uncertain. The CDR3 spans 13 residues. Per germline, CDR1 MNHEY and CDR2 SMNVEV (reference sequence). With 6 bases removed from V and 4 bases from J, the gap between germline ends came to 12 bases. The CDR3 protein is CASSPTRSYGYTF. The DNA of the CDR3 is TGTGCCAGCAGCCCCACCCGGTCCTATGGCTACACCTTC.

In nucleotides, the CDR3 is TGTGCCACCAGCAGAGATCAGGGGAGACCCAAAAACATTCAGTACTTC. This sequence encodes CATSRDQGRPKNIQYF. The chain recombines TRBV15 with TRBJ2-4, with a tentative D call TRBD1 (6 bases). This CDR3 contains 16 residues. Germline V lookup: CDR1 LNHNV, CDR2 YYDKDF (reference sequence). Trimming shortened V by 0 bases and J by 2 bases, and 11 bases separated the two germline ends.

V and J are TRBV19 and TRBJ2-5; possibly TRBD1 for D (6 bases). Per germline, CDR1 LNHDA and CDR2 SQIVND (reference sequence). This CDR3 spans 15 amino acids. Trimming took off 5 bases at V and 1 base at J, with 14 bases between the two ends. The CDR3, as DNA: TGTGCCAGTAGTTCACCAGGACAGAGCCAAGAGACCCAGTACTTC. Translated, it gives CASSSPGQSQETQYF.

DNA for the CDR3: TGTGCCAGCAGCCAAGATCGGAGGACCACCGGGGAGCTGTTTTTT. It specifies CASSQDRRTTGELFF. J is TRBJ2-2 and V is TRBV4-2, with a tentative D call TRBD2 (5 bases). The CDR3 covers 15 residues. Germline CDR1 is LGHNA and CDR2 is YNFKEQ. The V gene lost 0 bases and the J gene lost 4 bases, with 9 bases spanning the gap.

The chain combines TRBV5-1 with TRBJ2-7; TRBD2 agrees at 7 bases. Germline CDR1 and CDR2: SGHRS and YFSETQ. The CDR3 length is 14 residues. With 3 bases clipped from V and 5 bases from J, the junction kept 8 bases outside the gene matches. The CDR3 DNA is TGCGCCAGCAGCTCTCTGGGAGGGGTCGACGAGCAGTACTTC. Protein product: CASSSLGGVDEQYF.

On this clone itself: This sample also contains other DNA sequences that code for the same CDR3. The genes are TRBV7-9 and TRBJ2-7; 10 bases match TRBD2. The CDR3 sequence is 13 residues long. Germline V gene lookup returns CDR1 SEHNR and CDR2 FQNEAQ (reference sequence). The trim removed 3 bases at V and 6 bases at J, leaving 2 bases unmatched. The CDR3 coding sequence is TGTGCCAGCAGCTTGGCTAGCGGGAGCGAGCAGTACTTC. Translation gives CASSLASGSEQYF.

This clone came up a few times. This chain uses TRBV6-5 with TRBJ1-1, with D perhaps TRBD1 (5 bases). Germline V lookup: CDR1 MNHEY, CDR2 SVGAGI. The germline V and J ends were trimmed by 5 bases and 11 bases, with 12 bases remaining between them. This CDR3 is built from 11 residues. For the CDR3, the DNA is TGTGCCAGCAGTGGGGCCCGGACGGCTTTCTTT. This sequence encodes CASSGARTAFF.

The gene calls are TRBV7-9 and TRBJ1-3; D not certain. Trimming cost V 3 bases and J 0 bases, with 6 bases left between them. The V gene's germline CDR1 is SEHNR and CDR2 FQNEAQ (reference sequence). CDR3 length: 14 residues. CDR3 loop: CASSFPPSGNTIYF. The CDR3 DNA reads TGTGCCAGCAGCTTCCCCCCCTCTGGAAACACCATATATTTT.

This chain uses TRBV4-1 with TRBJ2-5; tentatively, D is TRBD1 (5 bases). V was trimmed by 3 bases and J by 1 base, leaving 15 bases between them. Germline CDR1 and CDR2: MGHRA and YSYEKL. The CDR3 contains 16 residues. The DNA of the CDR3 is TGCGCCAGCAGCCAGGGGCCGAACAAGCCCCAAGAGACCCAGTACTTC. Protein sequence: CASSQGPNKPQETQYF.

The V call is TRBV27, the J call TRBJ2-2; D is ambiguous. The CDR3 is made up of 13 amino acids. Germline V gene data show CDR1 as MNHEY and CDR2 as SMNVEV (reference sequence). Trimming removed 6 bases at V and 2 bases at J, with 7 bases between. CDR3 in amino acids: CASRPANTGELFF. CDR3 DNA sequence: TGTGCCAGCAGACCCGCCAACACCGGGGAGCTGTTTTTT.

The rearrangement uses TRBV13 and TRBJ1-1; a weak D match, TRBD1 (6 bases). This CDR3 region has 14 residues. Trimming took 10 bases from V and 1 from J, leaving 16 bases between them. Germline loops: CDR1 PRHDT, CDR2 FYEKMQ (reference sequence). The CDR3 loop reads CATKGDTENTEAFF. DNA for the CDR3: TGTGCCACCAAAGGGGACACGGAGAACACTGAAGCTTTCTTT.

The chain couples TRBV27 to TRBJ2-7, with TRBD2 identical over 9 bases. CDR1 is MNHEY, CDR2 SMNVEV, per germline (reference sequence). The CDR3 is made up of 14 amino acids. V trimming: 6 bases; J trimming: 5 bases; junction bases outside the gene matches: 8. The CDR3 nucleotides are TGTGCCAGCAGCCTAAGGACTAGCGATAACGAGCAGTACTTC. Encoded protein: CASSLRTSDNEQYF.

This chain connects TRBV19 to TRBJ2-2; D possibly corresponds to TRBD2 (5 bases). V dropped 6 bases and J dropped 4 bases, with 15 bases sitting between them. Germline V gene data show CDR1 as LNHDA and CDR2 as SQIVND (reference sequence). This CDR3 is built from 15 residues. The DNA for the CDR3 is TGTGCCAGTAGGGGTCGGATTGAGGGCACCGGGGAGCTGTTTTTT. Its translation: CASRGRIEGTGELFF.

The chain recombines TRBV27 with TRBJ2-7, with 7 bases lining up with TRBD1. The CDR3 length is 14 residues. Unmatched junction bases numbered 5, after V lost 4 bases and J lost 2 bases. CDR1 MNHEY and CDR2 SMNVEV come from the germline V gene (reference sequence). CDR3 loop: CASSYYRGPYEQYF. The CDR3 DNA follows: TGTGCCAGCAGTTATTACAGGGGTCCCTACGAGCAGTACTTC.